A selection of T cell receptor beta chains follows, all from one sample in a study of blood T cell repertoires in COVID-19. Some clones are missing from TCRdb's copy, which holds only in-frame ones; the method was immunoSEQ multiplex PCR. In the table there are about 100,000 clones, approximately 80% of which are singletons. The sample was peripheral blood. All receptors come from a man in his forties or fifties with active or convalescent COVID-19. The CDR3 runs from the conserved cysteine through the conserved F or W. The D gene is left open where the match is weak. Rows give clone size only sometimes, using once, few, many, or a class for an expanded clone.

V: TRBV6-5
J: TRBJ1-1
length: 15
D: .
size: .
DNA: TGTGCCAGCAGTTACTCCTCCGACTCGGACACTGAAGCTTTCTTT
CDR3: CASSYSSDSDTEAFF

V: TRBV29-1
J: TRBJ2-7
length: 14
D: .
size: .
DNA: TGCAGCGTTGTGGTTATTCGCGGACACTACGAGCAGTACTTC
CDR3: CSVVVIRGHYEQYF

V: TRBV11-3
J: TRBJ1-5
length: 15
D: .
size: many
DNA: TGTGCCAGCAGCTTAACGGAGAATAGCAATCAGCCCCAGCATTTT
CDR3: CASSLTENSNQPQHF

V: TRBV11-3
J: TRBJ2-3
length: 15
D: TRBD1
size: .
DNA: TGTGCCAGCAGCGAGACAGGGGACGGCACAGATACGCAGTATTTT
CDR3: CASSETGDGTDTQYF

V: TRBV5-1
J: TRBJ2-7
length: 13
D: .
size: .
DNA: TGCGCCAGCAGCCCTTACTTGAACTACGAGCAGTACTTC
CDR3: CASSPYLNYEQYF

V: TRBV27
J: TRBJ1-4
length: 16
D: TRBD1
size: .
DNA: TGTGCCAGCAGTTGGAGTCAGGGGGCAACTAATGAAAAACTGTTTTTT
CDR3: CASSWSQGATNEKLFF

V: TRBV24-1
J: TRBJ1-2
length: 14
D: TRBD1
size: .
DNA: TGTGCCACCAGTGACTCCTCAGGGGGCGATGGCTACACCTTC
CDR3: CATSDSSGGDGYTF

V: TRBV7-2
J: TRBJ2-1
length: 16
D: TRBD2
size: .
DNA: TGTGCCAGCAGCTTAGGGTGGGGACTAGCGTACAATGAGCAGTTCTTC
CDR3: CASSLGWGLAYNEQFF

V: TRBV3-1/TRBV3-2
J: TRBJ2-2
length: 17
D: .
size: .
DNA: TGTGCCAGCAGCCAATTCATTTTACAGGTGGACACCGGGGAGCTGTTTTTT
CDR3: CASSQFILQVDTGELFF

V: TRBV2
J: TRBJ2-1
length: 14
D: .
size: .
DNA: TGTGCCAGTCACCGGGAGATGGGAACCAATGAGCAGTTCTTC
CDR3: CASHREMGTNEQFF

V: TRBV2
J: TRBJ2-3
length: 17
D: TRBD1
size: .
DNA: TGTGCCAGCAGTGTTAATCCCGGGACAGGGGGCACAGATACGCAGTATTTT
CDR3: CASSVNPGTGGTDTQYF

V: TRBV6-5
J: TRBJ2-1
length: 15
D: TRBD2
size: .
DNA: TGTGCCAGCAGTTCGCGGGGGTGGGAGGTCAATGAGCAGTTCTTC
CDR3: CASSSRGWEVNEQFF

V: TRBV30
J: TRBJ1-4
length: 14
D: TRBD1
size: .
DNA: TGTGCCTGGAGCCCAGACAGGGGGTACGAAAAACTGTTTTTT
CDR3: CAWSPDRGYEKLFF

V: TRBV5-8
J: TRBJ1-1
length: 14
D: TRBD1
size: few
DNA: TGTGCCAGCACCCAAGACAGGGAGGACACTGAAGCTTTCTTT
CDR3: CASTQDREDTEAFF

V: TRBV12-5
J: TRBJ1-1
length: 17
D: TRBD1
size: .
DNA: TGTGCTAGTGGACCCTGGACAGGGGGCTTTCGGAACACTGAAGCTTTCTTT
CDR3: CASGPWTGGFRNTEAFF

V: TRBV13
J: TRBJ2-7
length: 13
D: .
size: .
DNA: TGTGCCAGCAGCCGCGGAACTTCCTACGAGCAGTACTTC
CDR3: CASSRGTSYEQYF

V: TRBV19
J: TRBJ1-5
length: 17
D: TRBD1
size: .
DNA: TGTGCCAGTAGCAGATTCACAGGGGGCCTAAGCAATCAGCCCCAGCATTTT
CDR3: CASSRFTGGLSNQPQHF

V: TRBV19
J: TRBJ2-2
length: 15
D: TRBD1
size: once
DNA: TGTGCCAGTGGGTTGGGACAGGGAGACACCGGGGAGCTGTTTTTT
CDR3: CASGLGQGDTGELFF

V: TRBV28
J: TRBJ1-4
length: 14
D: TRBD1
size: .
DNA: TGTGCCAGCAGCCGGACAGGGGGCGGTGAAAAACTGTTTTTT
CDR3: CASSRTGGGEKLFF

V: TRBV28
J: TRBJ2-1
length: 14
D: .
size: once
DNA: TGTGCCAGCAGTTTAGCGTCTACGTACAATGAGCAGTTCTTC
CDR3: CASSLASTYNEQFF

V: TRBV9
J: TRBJ2-2
length: 17
D: TRBD2
size: .
DNA: TGTGCCAGCAGCCTAGGGGTACTAGCGGGAAACACCGGGGAGCTGTTTTTT
CDR3: CASSLGVLAGNTGELFF

V: TRBV10-3
J: TRBJ2-5
length: 16
D: TRBD2
size: .
DNA: TGTGCCATCAGCCCCGGGACTAGCGGGATACAAGAGACCCAGTACTTC
CDR3: CAISPGTSGIQETQYF

V: TRBV28
J: TRBJ1-1
length: 16
D: .
size: .
DNA: TGTGCCAGCAGCCGCATCTTATTGGGCCTTTTAGCTGAAGCTTTCTTT
CDR3: CASSRILLGLLAEAFF

V: TRBV5-1
J: TRBJ1-1
length: 14
D: .
size: once
DNA: TGCGCCAGCAACCCTCAGGGTTGGAGCACTGAAGCTTTCTTT
CDR3: CASNPQGWSTEAFF

V: TRBV30
J: TRBJ2-1
length: 14
D: .
size: .
DNA: TGTGCCATAGTAAGACAGGAACATTACAATGAGCAGTTCTTC
CDR3: CAIVRQEHYNEQFF

V: TRBV5-4
J: TRBJ1-4
length: 15
D: .
size: .
DNA: TGTGCCAGCAGCTTGGAGGCAGGAACTAATGAAAAACTGTTTTTT
CDR3: CASSLEAGTNEKLFF

V: TRBV7-9
J: TRBJ2-5
length: 16
D: .
size: .
DNA: TGTGCCAGCAGCTCCAAGGGGACAGCCGGGGGAGAGACCCAGTACTTC
CDR3: CASSSKGTAGGETQYF

V: TRBV27
J: TRBJ2-7
length: 17
D: .
size: .
DNA: TGTGCCAGCAGTACCCTTCGGACAGCAACTATTTCCTACGAGCAGTACTTC
CDR3: CASSTLRTATISYEQYF

V: TRBV9
J: TRBJ1-1
length: 15
D: .
size: .
DNA: TGTGCCAGCAGCGCCCGGACAGATTTGGGCGCTGAAGCTTTCTTT
CDR3: CASSARTDLGAEAFF

V: TRBV7-2
J: TRBJ2-7
length: 15
D: TRBD2
size: .
DNA: TGTGCCAGCAGCTGGGGACTAGCTTTCGCTTACGAGCAGTACTTC
CDR3: CASSWGLAFAYEQYF

V: TRBV5-1
J: TRBJ2-3
length: 15
D: TRBD2
size: .
DNA: TGCGCCAGCAGCTTGGGGCTAGCGGGAGCCGATACGCAGTATTTT
CDR3: CASSLGLAGADTQYF

V: TRBV24-1
J: TRBJ1-5
length: 13
D: .
size: .
DNA: TGTGCCACCCCGGACAGTAGCAATCAGCCCCAGCATTTT
CDR3: CATPDSSNQPQHF

V: TRBV10-1
J: TRBJ2-1
length: 17
D: TRBD2
size: .
DNA: TGCGCCAGCAGTGAGTCGATGGGACTAGCGGCACCCAATGAGCAGTTCTTC
CDR3: CASSESMGLAAPNEQFF

V: TRBV5-4
J: TRBJ1-1
length: 15
D: .
size: few
DNA: TGTGCCAGCAGCCCCGGCCTCGGAGGGGCCACTGAAGCTTTCTTT
CDR3: CASSPGLGGATEAFF

V: TRBV9
J: TRBJ2-5
length: 14
D: TRBD1
size: few
DNA: TGTGCCAGCAGCGTCGGGGGACAGGGAGAGACCCAGTACTTC
CDR3: CASSVGGQGETQYF

V: TRBV11-2
J: TRBJ2-3
length: 13
D: TRBD1
size: .
DNA: TGTGCCAGCCAGGGGGCAGGACCAGATACGCAGTATTTT
CDR3: CASQGAGPDTQYF

V: TRBV20-1
J: TRBJ1-4
length: 14
D: .
size: .
DNA: TGCAGTGCTAGTAATGAGGGAGTCGGTGAAAAACTGTTTTTT
CDR3: CSASNEGVGEKLFF

V: TRBV5-5
J: TRBJ2-5
length: 15
D: TRBD2
size: .
DNA: TGTGCCAGCAGCTTAACTTCCCCGGGAGGAGAGACCCAGTACTTC
CDR3: CASSLTSPGGETQYF

V: TRBV5-1
J: TRBJ2-7
length: 16
D: TRBD2
size: .
DNA: TGCGCCAGCAGCTTGGACCTCCTAGCGGGAGGTAACGAGCAGTACTTC
CDR3: CASSLDLLAGGNEQYF

V: TRBV27
J: TRBJ1-5
length: 15
D: .
size: .
DNA: TGTGCCAGCAGTTTCAGGCACCGGATCAATCAGCCGCTGCATTTT
CDR3: CASSFRHRINQPLHF

V: TRBV3-1/TRBV3-2
J: TRBJ2-3
length: 15
D: .
size: .
DNA: TGTGCCAGCAGCCAAGATAGAGTGCACACAGATACGCAGTATTTT
CDR3: CASSQDRVHTDTQYF

V: TRBV21-1
J: TRBJ1-5
length: 13
D: .
size: .
DNA: TGTGCCAGCAGCAGAGGGGGGGCTCAGCCCCAGCATTTT
CDR3: CASSRGGAQPQHF

V: TRBV19
J: TRBJ1-2
length: 16
D: TRBD1
size: .
DNA: TGTGCCAGTAGTATAGTGGACAGGGGGACAGACTATGGCTACACCTTC
CDR3: CASSIVDRGTDYGYTF

V: TRBV4-2
J: TRBJ2-7
length: 15
D: .
size: .
DNA: TGTGCCAGCAGCCAAGAGGGACACCGAGGACTCGAGCAGTACTTC
CDR3: CASSQEGHRGLEQYF

V: TRBV30
J: TRBJ1-6
length: 15
D: TRBD1
size: .
DNA: TGTGCCTGGAGGGACAGGGGATCAGGAGCTTCACCCCTCCACTTT
CDR3: CAWRDRGSGASPLHF

V: TRBV29-1
J: TRBJ2-2
length: 14
D: .
size: .
DNA: TGCAGCGTTTGGGTGGAGGGCCCCACCGGGGAGCTGTTTTTT
CDR3: CSVWVEGPTGELFF

V: TRBV5-1
J: TRBJ2-7
length: 12
D: .
size: .
DNA: TGCGCCAGCAGAGGAGCCCCATCCGAGCAGTACTTC
CDR3: CASRGAPSEQYF

V: TRBV29-1
J: TRBJ1-2
length: 12
D: TRBD1
size: .
DNA: TGCAGCACACCACAGGGGGACTATGGCTACACCTTC
CDR3: CSTPQGDYGYTF

V: TRBV5-1
J: TRBJ1-1
length: 15
D: .
size: few
DNA: TGCGCCAGCAGCAACGGGTTACAGGTGAACACTGAAGCTTTCTTT
CDR3: CASSNGLQVNTEAFF

V: TRBV24-1
J: TRBJ1-1
length: 11
D: .
size: .
DNA: TGTGCCACCAGTGATTACAGCCGGGCTTTCTTT
CDR3: CATSDYSRAFF